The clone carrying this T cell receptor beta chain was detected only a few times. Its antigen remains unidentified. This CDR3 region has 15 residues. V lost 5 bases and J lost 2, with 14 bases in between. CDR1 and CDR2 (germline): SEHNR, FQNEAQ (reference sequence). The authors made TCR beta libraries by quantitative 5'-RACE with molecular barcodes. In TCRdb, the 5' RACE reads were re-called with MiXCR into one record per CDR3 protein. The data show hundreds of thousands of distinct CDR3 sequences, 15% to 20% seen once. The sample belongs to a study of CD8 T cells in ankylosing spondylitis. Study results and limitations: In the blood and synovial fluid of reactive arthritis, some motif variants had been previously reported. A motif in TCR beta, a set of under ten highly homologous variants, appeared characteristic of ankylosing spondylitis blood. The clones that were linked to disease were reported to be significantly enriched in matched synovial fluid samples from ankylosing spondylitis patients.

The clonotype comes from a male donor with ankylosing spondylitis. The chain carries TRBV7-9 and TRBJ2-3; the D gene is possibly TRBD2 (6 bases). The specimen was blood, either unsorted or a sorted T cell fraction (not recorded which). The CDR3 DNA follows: TGTGCCAGCAGCCCGAGGGGCGGGACCACAGATACGCAGTATTTT. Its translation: CASSPRGGTTDTQYF.